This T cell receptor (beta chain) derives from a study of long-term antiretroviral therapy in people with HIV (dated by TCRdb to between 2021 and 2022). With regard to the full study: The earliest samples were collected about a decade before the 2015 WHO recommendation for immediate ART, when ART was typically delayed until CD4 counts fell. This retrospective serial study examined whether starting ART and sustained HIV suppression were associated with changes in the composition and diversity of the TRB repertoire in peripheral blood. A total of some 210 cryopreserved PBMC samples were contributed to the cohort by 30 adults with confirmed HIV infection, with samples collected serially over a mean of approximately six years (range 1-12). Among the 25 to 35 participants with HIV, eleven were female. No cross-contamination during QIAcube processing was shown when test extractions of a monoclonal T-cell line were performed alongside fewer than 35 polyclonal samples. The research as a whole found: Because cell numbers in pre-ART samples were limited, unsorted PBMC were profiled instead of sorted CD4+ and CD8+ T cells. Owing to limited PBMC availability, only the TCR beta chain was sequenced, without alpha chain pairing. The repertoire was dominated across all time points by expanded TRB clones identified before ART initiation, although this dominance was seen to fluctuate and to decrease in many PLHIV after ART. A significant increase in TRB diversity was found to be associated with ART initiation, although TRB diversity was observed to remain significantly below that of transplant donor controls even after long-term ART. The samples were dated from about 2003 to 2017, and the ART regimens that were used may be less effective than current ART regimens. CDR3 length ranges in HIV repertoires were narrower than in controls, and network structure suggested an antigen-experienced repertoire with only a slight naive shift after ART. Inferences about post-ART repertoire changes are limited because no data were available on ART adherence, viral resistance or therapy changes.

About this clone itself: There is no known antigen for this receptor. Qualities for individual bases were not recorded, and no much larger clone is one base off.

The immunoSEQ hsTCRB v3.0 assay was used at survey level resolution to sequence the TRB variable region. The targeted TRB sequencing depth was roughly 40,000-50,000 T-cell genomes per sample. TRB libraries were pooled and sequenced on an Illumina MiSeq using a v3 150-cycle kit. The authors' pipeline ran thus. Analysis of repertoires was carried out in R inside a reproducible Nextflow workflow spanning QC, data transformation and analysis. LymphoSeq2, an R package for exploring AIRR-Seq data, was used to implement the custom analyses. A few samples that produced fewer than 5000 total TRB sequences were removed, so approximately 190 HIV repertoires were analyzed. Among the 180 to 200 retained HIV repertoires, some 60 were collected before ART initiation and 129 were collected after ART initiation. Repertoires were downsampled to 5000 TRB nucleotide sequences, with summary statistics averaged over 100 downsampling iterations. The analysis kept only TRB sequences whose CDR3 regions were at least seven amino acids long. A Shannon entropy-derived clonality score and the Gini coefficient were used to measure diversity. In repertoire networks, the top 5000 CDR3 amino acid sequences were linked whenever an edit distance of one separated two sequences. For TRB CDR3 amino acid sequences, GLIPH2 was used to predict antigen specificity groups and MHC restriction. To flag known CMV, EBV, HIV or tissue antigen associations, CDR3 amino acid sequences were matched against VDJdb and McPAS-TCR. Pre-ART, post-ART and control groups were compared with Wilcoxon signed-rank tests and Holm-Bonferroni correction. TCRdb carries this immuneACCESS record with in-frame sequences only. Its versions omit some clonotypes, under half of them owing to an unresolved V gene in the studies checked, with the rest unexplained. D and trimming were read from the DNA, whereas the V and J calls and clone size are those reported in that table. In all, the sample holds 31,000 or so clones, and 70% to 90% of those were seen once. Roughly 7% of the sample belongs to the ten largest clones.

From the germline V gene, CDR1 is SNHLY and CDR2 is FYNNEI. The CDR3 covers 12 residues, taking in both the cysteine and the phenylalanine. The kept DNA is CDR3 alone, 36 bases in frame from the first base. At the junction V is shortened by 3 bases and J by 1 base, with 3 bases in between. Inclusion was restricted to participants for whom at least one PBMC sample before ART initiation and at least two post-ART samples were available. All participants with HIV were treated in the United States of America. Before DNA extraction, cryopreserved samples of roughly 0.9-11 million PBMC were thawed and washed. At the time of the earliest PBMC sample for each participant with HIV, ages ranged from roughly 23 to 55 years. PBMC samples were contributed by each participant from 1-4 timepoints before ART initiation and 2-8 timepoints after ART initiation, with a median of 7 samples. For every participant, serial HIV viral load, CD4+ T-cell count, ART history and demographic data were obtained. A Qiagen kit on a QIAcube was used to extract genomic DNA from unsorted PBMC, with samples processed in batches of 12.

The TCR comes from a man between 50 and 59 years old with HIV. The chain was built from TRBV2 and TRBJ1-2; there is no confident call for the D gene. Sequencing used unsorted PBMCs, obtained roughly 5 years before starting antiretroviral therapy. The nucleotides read TGTGCCAGCAGTGAGTTTAACTATGGCTACACCTTC. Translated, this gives CASSEFNYGYTF.